This T cell receptor beta chain emerged from a study of T-cell memory formation after mild COVID-19. V shed 1 base and J shed 3 bases, with 8 bases lying between them. Germline V lookup: CDR1 SGHTA, CDR2 FQGNSA. This CDR3 region has 14 residues. Study-level points and caveats: Pre-infection memory held some responding clones, suggesting pre-existing cross-reactive T cells responded.

After 5'RACE with constant-segment primers, TCR alpha and TCR beta cDNA libraries carrying sample barcodes and UMIs were obtained. TCRdb re-called the 5' RACE reads with MiXCR, one entry per CDR3 protein. The sample yields around 390,000 distinct CDR3 sequences, 16% seen once. About this clonotype: Its target is not known.

The sequenced material came from PBMCs or a T cell subset sorted from them (not recorded which). The clonotype comes from a man younger than 35 who had mild COVID-19 (a few samples of this study predate the infection). Cell type and time point are not known. The gene calls are TRBV7-2 and TRBJ2-3; D is uncertain. In DNA form, the CDR3 reads TGTGCCAGCAGCTTAGAATGGGCAACAGATACGCAGTATTTT. It yields the protein CASSLEWATDTQYF.